This T cell receptor (beta chain) originates from a study of shared clonotypes between healthy human individuals. Clones were sequenced by immunoSEQ multiplex PCR, and TCRdb holds only the in-frame ones, with some missing. The repertoire includes nearly 1,000,000 clones, approximately 80% of them detected once, and over 1.3% sits in the top ten. Germline V gene sequence: CDR1 MNHNS, CDR2 SASEGT. CDR3 size: 17 residues. The junction had 12 bases not matched to a gene; V was cut back by 4 bases and J by 1 base. The sequence was collected from a man between 18 and 29 years old in good health. The V and J genes are TRBV6-1 and TRBJ1-2; TRBD1 matches at 7 bases. Sequencing was done on a sample of memory CD4+ T cells sorted from blood. Sample subset: CD45RA-negative fraction. CDR3 coding DNA: TGTGCCAGCAGTGCGGGGCAGGGGGTTCCTGTTAACTATGGCTACACCTTC. Protein product: CASSAGQGVPVNYGYTF.